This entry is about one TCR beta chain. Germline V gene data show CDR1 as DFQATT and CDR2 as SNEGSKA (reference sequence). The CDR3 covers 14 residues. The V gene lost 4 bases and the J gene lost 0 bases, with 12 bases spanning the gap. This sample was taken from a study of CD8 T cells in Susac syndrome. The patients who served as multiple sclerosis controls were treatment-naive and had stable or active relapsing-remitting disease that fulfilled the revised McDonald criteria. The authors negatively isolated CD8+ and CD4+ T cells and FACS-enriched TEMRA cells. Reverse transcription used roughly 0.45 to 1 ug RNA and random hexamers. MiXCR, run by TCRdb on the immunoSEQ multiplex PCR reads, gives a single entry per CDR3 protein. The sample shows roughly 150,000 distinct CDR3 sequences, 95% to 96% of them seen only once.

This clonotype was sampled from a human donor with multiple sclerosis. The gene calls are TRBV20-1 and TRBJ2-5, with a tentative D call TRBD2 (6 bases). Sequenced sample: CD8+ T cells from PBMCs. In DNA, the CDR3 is TGCAGTGCTAACGTATGGGGGGACCAAGAGACCCAGTACTTC. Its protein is CSANVWGDQETQYF.